The clone carrying this T cell receptor beta chain was observed at least ten times. The sample originates from a study of human T cells and chemical hapten exposure. In TCRdb, the RACE reads were re-called with MiXCR into one record per CDR3 protein. Here the sample spans tens of thousands of distinct CDR3 sequences, approximately 9.5% being singletons. Specified time point: pre-sensitization, week 0. The sample's treatment: therapeutic diphenylcyclopropenone sensitization with weekly scalp DPC. Total RNA was isolated from unfractionated whole blood. Between the trimmed V and J ends, which lost 0 bases and 4 bases, there was a span of 2 bases. The CDR3 contains 12 residues. Germline V gene lookup returns CDR1 SGHAT and CDR2 FQDESV (reference sequence).

The receptor was derived from a woman aged 25-40 years with alopecia areata. Some clones in this sample may be carry-over from other donors' samples. The sequences come from whole blood, collected in connection with sensitization to the hapten diphenylcyclopropenone (DPC). The J gene is TRBJ2-3, the V gene TRBV11-1, with D hard to call. CDR3 nucleotides: TGTGCCAGCAGCTTAGCGGCAGATACGCAGTATTTT. Translating it yields CASSLAADTQYF.